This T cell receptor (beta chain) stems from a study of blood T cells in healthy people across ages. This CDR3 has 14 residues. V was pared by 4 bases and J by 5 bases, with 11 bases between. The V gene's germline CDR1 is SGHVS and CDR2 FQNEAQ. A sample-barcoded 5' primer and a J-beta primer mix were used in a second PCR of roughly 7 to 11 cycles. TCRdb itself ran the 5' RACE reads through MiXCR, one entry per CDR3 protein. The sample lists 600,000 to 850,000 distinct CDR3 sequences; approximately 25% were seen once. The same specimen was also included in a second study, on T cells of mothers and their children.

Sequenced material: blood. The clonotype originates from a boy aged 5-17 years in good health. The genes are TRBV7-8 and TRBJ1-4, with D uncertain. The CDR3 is CASSYSKPNEKLFF. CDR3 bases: TGTGCCAGCAGCTACAGCAAGCCGAATGAAAAACTGTTTTTT.